One and the same sample provided the 13 T cell receptor beta chains below, sequenced in a study of blood T cells in healthy people across ages. Sample-barcoded 5' priming and a J-beta primer mix drove a second PCR of 7 to 11 cycles. TCRdb redid the calling of the 5' RACE reads with MiXCR, one entry per CDR3 protein. The sample has some 900,000 distinct CDR3 sequences, under 35% seen once. Sequences were obtained from blood. The receptors come from a woman of 80 years or more in good health.

This clonotype was counted many times. The chain couples TRBV14 to TRBJ2-3; the D gene is possibly TRBD1 (6 bases). The V gene lost 4 bases and the J gene lost 3 bases, with 17 bases spanning the gap. Germline assignment: CDR1 SGHDN and CDR2 FVKESK. The CDR3 runs 16 residues. The CDR3 reads CASSPNEGVWTDTQYF. In nucleotides, the CDR3 is TGTGCCAGCAGCCCCAACGAGGGGGTTTGGACAGATACGCAGTATTTT.

This clonotype has more than one count but fewer than ten. V usage is TRBV6-1 and J usage is TRBJ1-1; D perhaps matches TRBD1 (5 bases). V lost 0 bases to trimming and J lost 9 bases, with 8 bases between them. This CDR3 spans 12 amino acids. Per germline, CDR1 MNHNS and CDR2 SASEGT. As DNA, the CDR3 is TGTGCCAGCAGTGAAGCGGGGCGAAAAGCTTTCTTT. Its translation: CASSEAGRKAFF.

V usage is TRBV7-2 and J usage is TRBJ1-6; weak D call: TRBD1 (5 bases). CDR1 SGHTA and CDR2 FQGNSA come from the germline V gene. The V end was cut by 7 bases, the J end by 2 bases, with 12 bases between. CDR3 length equals 15 residues. CDR3: CASNVTGPYNSPLHF. In DNA, the CDR3 is TGTGCCAGCAACGTAACGGGACCCTATAATTCACCCCTCCACTTT.

At least ten counts were recorded for this clonotype. CDR3 nucleotide sequence: TGTGCCAGCAGCTCTGGACTAGCGGGGCCCTACAATGAGCAGTTCTTC. Its translation is CASSSGLAGPYNEQFF. V gene TRBV5-4 combines with J gene TRBJ2-1; 12 bases fit TRBD2. CDR3 length: 16 residues. Germline loops: CDR1 SGHNT, CDR2 YYREEE (reference sequence). V lost 3 bases, J lost 2 bases, and 3 bases stayed unmatched.

Comment on this clonotype: This may be a read error: a much more frequent sequence differs by one nucleotide. The chain employs TRBV7-2 and TRBJ2-7, with TRBD1 as a possible D gene (5 bases). Germline loops: CDR1 SGHTA, CDR2 FQGNSA. The CDR3 length is 15 residues. V dropped 3 bases and J dropped 0 bases, with 12 bases sitting between them. The CDR3: CASSFTETASYEQYF. The CDR3 DNA reads as TGTGCCAGCAGCTTCACCGAGACAGCCTCCTACGAGCAGTACTTC.

This clonotype was seen at least ten times. The rearrangement joins TRBV12-5 to TRBJ2-3, with D possibly matching TRBD2 (6 bases). Germline CDR1 and CDR2: LGHNT and FRNRAP. This CDR3 has 11 residues. For the CDR3, the DNA is TGTGCCAGCGGGTTAAGAGATACGCAGTATTTT. Translation gives CASGLRDTQYF.

This sequence joins TRBV5-1 and TRBJ2-1; D possibly matches TRBD1 or TRBD2 (5 bases each). There are 15 residues in the CDR3. Trimming left V 4 bases short and J 8 bases short, with 19 bases between. Germline V CDR1 and CDR2: SGHRS, YFSETQ. The CDR3 nucleotides are TGCGCCAGCAGCGACACTCCTGGGGGAAGCGATGAGCAGTTCTTC. This encodes CASSDTPGGSDEQFF.

This clonotype was counted at least ten times. The gene calls are TRBV9 and TRBJ2-7; TRBD2 is a possible D gene (7 bases). CDR3 length equals 15 residues. Germline-derived CDR1 and CDR2 are SGDLS and YYNGEE. The germline V and J ends were trimmed by 0 bases and 2 bases, with 12 bases remaining between them. The CDR3 protein is CASSVEGGPTYEQYF. The CDR3 DNA sequence: TGTGCCAGCAGCGTAGAGGGGGGGCCCACCTACGAGCAGTACTTC.

This chain joins TRBV7-2 and TRBJ1-4; 10 bases fit TRBD1. The germline V gene encodes CDR1 SGHTA and CDR2 FQGNSA. The junction had 4 bases not matched to a gene; V was cut back by 3 bases and J by 3 bases. This CDR3 has 16 residues. CDR3 sequence (DNA): TGTGCCAGCAGCTTGTCCGGGACAGGGGCTAATGAAAAACTGTTTTTT. As protein: CASSLSGTGANEKLFF.

The V and J genes are TRBV7-9 and TRBJ2-1, with D maybe TRBD1 (6 bases). Germline loops: CDR1 SEHNR, CDR2 FQNEAQ (reference sequence). CDR3 length: 14 amino acids. Trimming shortened V by 2 bases and J by 8 bases, and 13 bases separated the two germline ends. The CDR3 spells CASSLLGQTDEQFF. DNA for the CDR3: TGTGCCAGCAGCTTACTAGGACAGACCGATGAGCAGTTCTTC.

The genes are TRBV2 and TRBJ2-7; 10 bases agree with TRBD2. CDR3 length equals 12 residues. The V and J ends lost 6 bases and 12 bases, in that order; junction bases with no gene match: 8. Germline V gene sequence: CDR1 SNHLY, CDR2 FYNNEI. DNA for the CDR3: TGTGCCAGCAGGCGTGCTAGCGGGGGCGGGTACTTC. Protein product: CASRRASGGGYF.

The chain recombines TRBV20-1 with TRBJ1-1; TRBD1 matches 7 bases. Germline trimming cut 5 bases from V and 1 base from J; bases unmatched to any gene: 4. The V gene's germline CDR1 is DFQATT and CDR2 SNEGSKA (reference sequence). The CDR3 is made up of 13 amino acids. For the CDR3, the DNA is TGCAGTGCTGCGAGGGGGCAGAACACTGAAGCTTTCTTT. Amino acids: CSAARGQNTEAFF.

This clonotype was counted ten times or more. The rearrangement uses TRBV7-9 and TRBJ2-6; D perhaps matches TRBD1 (6 bases). CDR3 length: 17 residues. V was trimmed by 0 bases and J by 6 bases, leaving 15 bases between them. CDR1 is SEHNR and CDR2 is FQNEAQ in the germline V gene (reference sequence). The CDR3 DNA follows: TGTGCCAGCAGCTTAGCGCATCACAGGGACACGGCCAACGTCCTGACTTTC. Encoded protein: CASSLAHHRDTANVLTF.